One sample yielded the 27 T cell receptor beta chains listed below, sequenced in a study of blood T cell repertoires in COVID-19. Clones were sequenced by immunoSEQ multiplex PCR, and TCRdb holds only the in-frame ones, with some missing. Seen here are more than 250,000 clones, about nine tenths observed once, and the top ten hold approximately 1.8%. The specimen sequenced was peripheral blood. All receptors derive from a woman aged 25 to 39 with COVID-19, enrolled during active disease.

V and J are TRBV9 and TRBJ1-2; tentatively, D is TRBD1 (5 bases). Germline lookup yields CDR1 SGDLS and CDR2 YYNGEE. V gave up 3 bases and J gave up 7 bases, with 25 bases separating them. The CDR3 spans 17 residues. CDR3: CASSDPPFRTGRAGYTF. As DNA, the CDR3 is TGTGCCAGCAGCGATCCCCCATTTCGCACAGGTCGGGCTGGCTACACCTTC. The complete variable domain, with remaining parts taken from reference TRBV9 and TRBJ1-2, reads DSGVTQTPKHLITATGQRVTLRCSPRSGDLSVYWYQQSLDQGLQFLIQYYNGEERAKGNILERFSAQQFPDLHSELNLSSLELGDSALYFCASSDPPFRTGRAGYTFGSGTRLTVV.

The chain recombines TRBV27 with TRBJ2-5, with D unclear. Germline CDR1 is MNHEY and CDR2 is SMNVEV (reference sequence). The CDR3 contains 14 residues. V lost 2 bases, J lost 1 base, and 8 bases lay in between. CDR3 DNA sequence: TGTGCCAGCAGTTTAAGCCACCTCCAAGAGACCCAGTACTTC. Amino acids: CASSLSHLQETQYF.

V gene TRBV6-5 combines with J gene TRBJ1-2; weak D call: TRBD1 (5 bases). Germline CDR1 and CDR2: MNHEY and SVGAGI. CDR3 length: 12 residues. V dropped 4 bases and J dropped 8 bases, with 11 bases sitting between them. CDR3 DNA: TGTGCCAGCAGTTCAGGGTCCTACGGCTACACCTTC. Amino acids: CASSSGSYGYTF.

This clone has a handful of counts. The chain uses TRBV27 and TRBJ1-1, with 9 positions matching TRBD1. Germline values: CDR1 MNHEY, CDR2 SMNVEV (reference sequence). With V trimmed by 4 bases and J by 7 bases, 10 bases remained unmatched. The CDR3 has 15 residues. The CDR3 DNA sequence: TGTGCCAGCAGTTCACTAAGGACAGGGGAATTTGAAGCTTTCTTT. Its protein product is CASSSLRTGEFEAFF.

The chain joins TRBV10-2 to TRBJ2-2; D is possibly TRBD2 (6 bases). The CDR3 is 14 amino acids. Germline lookup yields CDR1 WSHSY and CDR2 SAAADI. Trimming took 10 bases from V and 6 from J, leaving 18 bases between them. This chain's CDR3 is CATRGGAESGELFF. As DNA, the CDR3 is TGCGCCACCAGAGGAGGGGCAGAATCCGGGGAGCTGTTTTTT.

The CDR3 nucleotides are TGTGCCAGCACCAAATACCTGGGCGGCTACACCTTC. Translating it yields CASTKYLGGYTF. This chain uses TRBV12-3 or TRBV12-4 with TRBJ1-2; D remains unclear. CDR3 length: 12 amino acids. Deletions cut 7 bases from V and 8 bases from J, with 14 bases between.

This clone was recorded only once. The V gene is TRBV14, the J gene TRBJ2-3, with TRBD2 matching over 8 bases. J was trimmed by 3 bases and V by 6 bases; bases with no gene match: 20. CDR3 length: 19 amino acids. Per germline, CDR1 SGHDN and CDR2 FVKESK. The DNA for the CDR3 is TGTGCCAGCAGGGCTCACTCTGGACTAGCCAATATAAGGACAGATACGCAGTATTTT. Translating gives CASRAHSGLANIRTDTQYF.

In this sample, this clone turned up once. This sequence joins TRBV12-3 or TRBV12-4 and TRBJ1-2; D gene ambiguous. Between the trimmed V and J ends, which lost 6 bases and 6 bases, there was a span of 14 bases. There are 13 residues in the CDR3. The CDR3 nucleotides read TGTGCCAGCAGGGCACCGGGATTTGATGGCTACACCTTC. It is translated as CASRAPGFDGYTF.

This chain uses TRBV15 with TRBJ1-1, with 7 bases lining up with TRBD1. In germline, CDR1 is LNHNV, CDR2 YYDKDF (reference sequence). Trimming at V came to 3 bases and at J to 7 bases, leaving 8 bases not matched to a gene. The CDR3 is 14 residues long. The CDR3 DNA is TGTGCCACCAGCAGGGGCAGGGGGACGCTTGAAGCTTTCTTT. Translated: CATSRGRGTLEAFF.

The chain recombines TRBV6-6 with TRBJ2-7; 8 bases are a match to TRBD2. The CDR3 spans 14 residues. After removal of 5 bases from V and 0 bases from J, the junction contained 3 bases not matched to a gene. CDR1 MNHNY and CDR2 SVGAGI come from the germline V gene (reference sequence). CDR3 residues: CASSISGTSYEQYF. In DNA, the CDR3 is TGTGCCAGCAGTATTAGCGGGACCTCCTACGAGCAGTACTTC.

This clone was seen once. This chain joins TRBV21-1 and TRBJ2-7; whether TRBD1, the table's D call, matches the DNA was not checked. TRBV21-1 is classified as a pseudogene. This CDR3 is 12 amino acids long. CDR3 coding DNA: TGTGCCAGCAGCAGGGCAGGCTACGAGCAGTACGTC. Residues: CASSRAGYEQYV.

This sequence joins TRBV9 and TRBJ1-2, with 7 bases that match TRBD1. From germline, CDR1 is SGDLS and CDR2 YYNGEE. J lost 13 bases, V lost 2 bases, and 8 bases had no gene match. This CDR3 is 12 amino acids long. The CDR3 spells CASSVEGRGATF. The DNA of the CDR3 is TGTGCCAGCAGCGTCGAAGGCAGGGGGGCCACCTTC.

The chain links TRBV4-3 to TRBJ1-3; D unclear. The germline gives CDR1 LGHNA, CDR2 YSLEER. There are 15 residues in the CDR3. V lost 4 bases and J 1 base, leaving 11 bases between the germline ends. CDR3 in amino acids: CASSPSRESGNTIYF. CDR3 DNA: TGCGCCAGCAGCCCCAGCCGGGAATCTGGAAACACCATATATTTT.

J is TRBJ1-3 and V is TRBV14, with D tentatively TRBD1 (5 bases). Per the germline V gene, CDR1 is SGHDN and CDR2 is FVKESK. V lost 0 bases, J lost 4 bases, and 10 bases lay in between. This CDR3 is 15 amino acids long. The CDR3 region is CASSQEFTGGNTIYF. The CDR3 DNA reads as TGTGCCAGCAGCCAAGAGTTCACAGGAGGAAACACCATATATTTT.

The chain couples TRBV15 to TRBJ2-2, with D unresolved. CDR1 and CDR2 (germline): LNHNV, YYDKDF (reference sequence). This CDR3 region has 13 residues. V lost 0 bases and J 7 bases, leaving 6 bases between the germline ends. DNA for the CDR3: TGTGCCACCAGCAGAGACTCCTACGGGGAGCTGTTTTTT. This gives the protein CATSRDSYGELFF.

The V call is TRBV6-5, the J call TRBJ1-1; weak D call: TRBD1 (5 bases). The germline V gene encodes CDR1 MNHEY and CDR2 SVGAGI. This CDR3 comprises 14 residues. Between the trimmed V and J ends, which lost 6 bases and 0 bases, there was a span of 11 bases. The CDR3 region is CASRRDGLNTEAFF. CDR3 sequence (DNA): TGTGCCAGCAGGCGGGACGGATTGAACACTGAAGCTTTCTTT.

The chain is built from TRBV5-4 and TRBJ1-6; 8 nucleotides align to TRBD1. V dropped 7 bases and J dropped 8; count of bases not matched to a gene: 5. The CDR3 covers 13 residues. Germline assignment: CDR1 SGHNT and CDR2 YYREEE (reference sequence). This CDR3 is CASGDRGHSPLHF. The CDR3 DNA reads as TGTGCCAGCGGAGACAGGGGACATTCACCCCTCCACTTT.

The chain couples TRBV3-1 (or the pseudogene TRBV3-2) to TRBJ1-2; D might be TRBD1 (6 bases). Trimming cost V 6 bases and J 4 bases, with 18 bases left between them. CDR1 is LGHDT and CDR2 is YNNKEL in the germline V gene (reference sequence). This CDR3 spans 15 amino acids. CDR3 sequence (DNA): TGTGCCAGCAGTCGACAGGACGGGGGGGCCTATGGCTACACCTTC. Its translation is CASSRQDGGAYGYTF.

The CDR3, as DNA: TGTGCCAGCAGTGGGGGGACAGGGGCCTACAATGAGCAGTTCTTC. This encodes CASSGGTGAYNEQFF. The chain employs TRBV5-6 and TRBJ2-1; 10 bases agree with TRBD1. The CDR3 extends over 15 amino acids. V trimming: 5 bases; J trimming: 2 bases; junction bases outside the gene matches: 4. Germline CDR1 is SGHDT and CDR2 is YYEEEE.

The rearrangement joins TRBV18 to TRBJ2-3; the match to TRBD2 covers 9 bases. Germline CDR1 reads KGHSH; CDR2 reads LQKENI. CDR3 length: 16 amino acids. J was trimmed by 5 bases and V by 4 bases; bases with no gene match: 10. The DNA of the CDR3 is TGTGCCAGCTCACTCGATGCGGGGGGGCCGGGAGATACGCAGTATTTT. Translated: CASSLDAGGPGDTQYF.

The rearrangement links TRBV9 to TRBJ1-1; D not certain. The CDR3 totals 12 residues. Germline values: CDR1 SGDLS, CDR2 YYNGEE. The V and J ends lost 4 bases and 1 base respectively, with 5 bases between them. The CDR3 nucleotides read TGTGCCAGCAGCTCCCAGAACACTGAAGCTTTCTTT. Translation: CASSSQNTEAFF.

The chain has TRBV7-8 and TRBJ2-7; a weak D match, TRBD1 (5 bases). The CDR3 consists of 13 residues. CDR1 is SGHVS, CDR2 FQNEAQ, per germline. Deletions cut 1 base from V and 3 bases from J, with 7 bases between. CDR3 nucleotide sequence: TGTGCCAGCAGCTTAGGCAGGGACTACGAGCAGTACTTC. This translates into CASSLGRDYEQYF.

This sequence joins TRBV19 and TRBJ2-1; possible D gene TRBD2, 5 bases. V was shortened by 3 bases and J by 3 bases, with 6 bases between the two germline ends. The CDR3 loop spans 13 amino acids. Germline V gives CDR1 LNHDA, CDR2 SQIVND (reference sequence). CDR3 protein: CASSMGVYNEQFF. The DNA of the CDR3 is TGTGCCAGTAGTATGGGAGTCTACAATGAGCAGTTCTTC. The entire variable domain, with the rest obtained from reference TRBV19 and TRBJ2-1, is as follows: DGGITQSPKYLFRKEGQNVTLSCEQNLNHDAMYWYRQDPGQGLRLIYYSQIVNDFQKGDIAEGYSVSREKKESFPLTVTSAQKNPTAFYLCASSMGVYNEQFFGPGTRLTVL.

This clone is a singleton in its sample. This rearrangement joins TRBV2 to TRBJ1-4, with D perhaps matching TRBD1 (6 bases). Trimming pared 5 bases from V and 5 bases from J, leaving 15 bases between. The length of the CDR3 is 15 residues. Germline assignment: CDR1 SNHLY and CDR2 FYNNEI. The CDR3 DNA sequence: TGTGCCAGCAGTCCGTATAGAGGGGGAAATGAAAAACTGTTTTTT. It specifies CASSPYRGGNEKLFF.

V and J are TRBV19 and TRBJ1-4; 10 nucleotides agree with TRBD1. Germline loops: CDR1 LNHDA, CDR2 SQIVND (reference sequence). The trim removed 9 bases at V and 1 base at J, leaving 8 bases unmatched. The CDR3 has 16 residues. CDR3 residues: CASSGGQGITNEKLFF. DNA of the CDR3: TGTGCCAGCTCAGGGGGACAGGGGATAACTAATGAAAAACTGTTTTTT.

This sequence joins TRBV15 and TRBJ1-5; the match to TRBD1 covers 8 bases. CDR1 and CDR2 from the germline V gene are LNHNV and YYDKDF (reference sequence). V trimming: 5 bases; J trimming: 4 bases; junction bases outside the gene matches: 1. This CDR3 region has 13 residues. The CDR3 DNA reads TGTGCCACCAGCGGACAGGGAAATCAGCCCCAGCATTTT. Its translation is CATSGQGNQPQHF. The complete variable domain, with remaining parts taken from reference TRBV15 and TRBJ1-5, reads DAMVIQNPRYQVTQFGKPVTLSCSQTLNHNVMYWYQQKSSQAPKLLFHYYDKDFNNEADTPDNFQSRRPNTSFCFLDIRSPGLGDTAMYLCATSGQGNQPQHFGDGTRLSIL.

The chain couples TRBV27 to TRBJ2-5; 7 bases match TRBD1. Unmatched junction bases numbered 1, after V lost 3 bases and J lost 0 bases. The germline V gene encodes CDR1 MNHEY and CDR2 SMNVEV (reference sequence). There are 14 residues in the CDR3. CDR3 sequence (DNA): TGTGCCAGCAGTTTGGGACAGAACCAAGAGACCCAGTACTTC. This translates into CASSLGQNQETQYF.